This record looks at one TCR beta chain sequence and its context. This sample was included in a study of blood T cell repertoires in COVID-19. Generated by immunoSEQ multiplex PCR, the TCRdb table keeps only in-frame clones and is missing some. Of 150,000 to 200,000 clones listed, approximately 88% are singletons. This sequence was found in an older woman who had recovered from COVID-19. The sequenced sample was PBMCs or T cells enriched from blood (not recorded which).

CDR3 DNA sequence: TGTGCCAGCAGCCACACTAGCGGGAGCAATGAGCAGTTCTTC. Protein: CASSHTSGSNEQFF. V gene TRBV3-1 (or the pseudogene TRBV3-2) combines with J gene TRBJ2-1; the match to TRBD2 covers 11 bases. This CDR3 is 14 amino acids long. With 3 bases clipped from V and 6 bases from J, the junction kept 1 base outside the gene matches. Germline CDR1 is LGHDT and CDR2 is YNNKEL (reference sequence).